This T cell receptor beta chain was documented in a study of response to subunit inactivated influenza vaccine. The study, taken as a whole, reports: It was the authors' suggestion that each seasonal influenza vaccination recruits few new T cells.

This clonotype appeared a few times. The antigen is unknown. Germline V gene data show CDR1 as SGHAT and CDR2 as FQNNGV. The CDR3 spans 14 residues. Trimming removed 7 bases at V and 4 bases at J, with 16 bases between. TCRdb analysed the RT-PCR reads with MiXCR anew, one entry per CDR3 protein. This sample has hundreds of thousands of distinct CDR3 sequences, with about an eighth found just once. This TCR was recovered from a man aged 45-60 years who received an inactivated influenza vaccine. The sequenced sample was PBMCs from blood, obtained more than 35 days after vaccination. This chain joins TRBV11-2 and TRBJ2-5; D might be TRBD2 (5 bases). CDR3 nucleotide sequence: TGTGCCAGCAAAAACTCGGGGATAGGAGAGACCCAGTACTTC. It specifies CASKNSGIGETQYF.